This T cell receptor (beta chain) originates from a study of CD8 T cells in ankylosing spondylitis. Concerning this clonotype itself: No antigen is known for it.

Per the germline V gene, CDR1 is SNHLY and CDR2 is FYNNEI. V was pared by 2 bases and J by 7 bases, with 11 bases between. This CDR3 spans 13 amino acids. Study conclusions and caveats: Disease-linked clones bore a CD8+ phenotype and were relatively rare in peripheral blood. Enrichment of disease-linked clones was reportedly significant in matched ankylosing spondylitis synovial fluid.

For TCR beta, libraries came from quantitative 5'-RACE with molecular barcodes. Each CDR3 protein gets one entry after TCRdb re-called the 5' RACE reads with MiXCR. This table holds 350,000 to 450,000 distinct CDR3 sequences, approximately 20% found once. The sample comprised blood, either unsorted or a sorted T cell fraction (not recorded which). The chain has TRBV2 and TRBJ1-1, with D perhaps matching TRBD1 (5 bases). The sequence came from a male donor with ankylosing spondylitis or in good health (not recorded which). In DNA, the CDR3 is TGTGCCAGCAGTGAATTTCGAGGGGTTGAAGCTTTCTTT. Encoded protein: CASSEFRGVEAFF.